The 20 T cell receptor beta chains presented below share a single source sample, sequenced in a study of shared clonotypes between healthy human individuals. Sequenced by immunoSEQ multiplex PCR; TCRdb stores in-frame clones only, minus some. The table has roughly 770,000 clones, 90% to 97% seen once. CD45RO-negative CD8 cells positively selected for CCR7 made up the naive population, which excluded terminally differentiated effector memory CD45RA+ cells. The sequenced sample was naive CD8+ T cells sorted from blood. Source of these receptors: a man aged 25 to 40 in good health.

The V gene is TRBV30, the J gene TRBJ2-7, with 7 nucleotides matching TRBD1. The germline CDR1 and CDR2 sequences are GTSNPN and SVGIG (reference sequence). The CDR3 has 13 residues. The V gene end was trimmed by 5 bases and the J gene end by 7 bases; junction bases not matched to a gene: 11. This CDR3 is CAWAQDGTEEQYF. The DNA of the CDR3 is TGTGCCTGGGCTCAGGACGGGACAGAAGAGCAGTACTTC.

The genes are TRBV7-9 and TRBJ1-1; D unclear. Germline values: CDR1 SEHNR, CDR2 FQNEAQ (reference sequence). V gave up 5 bases and J gave up 11 bases, with 18 bases separating them. This CDR3 contains 13 residues. The CDR3 DNA follows: TGTGCCAGCAGCCCCTCCATCAGGCCTGGGGCTTTCTTT. This sequence encodes CASSPSIRPGAFF. Using reference TRBV7-9 and TRBJ1-1 for the parts outside the CDR3, the full variable domain is DTGVSQNPRHKITKRGQNVTFRCDPISEHNRLYWYRQTLGQGPEFLTYFQNEAQLEKSRLLSDRFSAERPKGSFSTLEIQRTEQGDSAMYLCASSPSIRPGAFFGQGTRLTVV.

The genes are TRBV11-2 and TRBJ1-1; the D is unclear. The CDR3 contains 14 residues. Trimming shortened V by 1 base and J by 7 bases, and 13 bases separated the two germline ends. Germline CDR1 is SGHAT and CDR2 is FQNNGV. CDR3 region: CASSLVSGVSEAFF. CDR3 nucleotides: TGTGCCAGCAGCTTAGTTTCTGGGGTCAGTGAAGCTTTCTTT. Drawing the rest from reference TRBV11-2 and TRBJ1-1, the complete variable domain is EAGVAQSPRYKIIEKRQSVAFWCNPISGHATLYWYQQILGQGPKLLIQFQNNGVVDDSQLPKDRFSAERLKGVDSTLKIQPAKLEDSAVYLCASSLVSGVSEAFFGQGTRLTVV.

The chain carries TRBV27 and TRBJ2-3; TRBD2 is a possible D gene (6 bases). The CDR3 loop spans 13 amino acids. Per germline, CDR1 MNHEY and CDR2 SMNVEV (reference sequence). V lost 8 bases, J lost 3 bases, and 12 bases lay in between. Written as DNA, the CDR3 is TGTGCCAGCTTCGAGCGGGTGACAGATACGCAGTATTTT. Translated, it gives CASFERVTDTQYF.

The chain joins TRBV9 to TRBJ2-6, with D tentatively TRBD2 (6 bases). The germline V gene has CDR1 SGDLS and CDR2 YYNGEE. Trimming took 0 bases from V and 0 from J, leaving 13 bases between them. The CDR3 spans 18 residues. The DNA of the CDR3 is TGTGCCAGCAGCGTAGGTGGAGGGATCCTCTCTGGGGCCAACGTCCTGACTTTC. Its translation is CASSVGGGILSGANVLTF.

A word on this clone: The same CDR3 can be traced to other DNA sequences in this sample. The CDR3 here is CASSPPGGEQYF. DNA for the CDR3: TGTGCCAGCAGCCCCCCGGGGGGCGAGCAGTACTTC. The chain recombines TRBV27 with TRBJ2-7, with TRBD2 matching over 7 bases. CDR3 length: 12 residues. CDR1 is MNHEY, CDR2 SMNVEV, per germline (reference sequence). The V and J ends lost 6 bases and 6 bases, in that order; junction bases with no gene match: 5.

The J gene is TRBJ2-1, the V gene TRBV9; possible D gene TRBD1, 7 bases. Trimming left V 2 bases short and J 6 bases short, with 12 bases between. The CDR3 contains 14 residues. CDR1 and CDR2 (germline): SGDLS, YYNGEE. CDR3: CASSVPGGINEQFF. The CDR3 nucleotides read TGTGCCAGCAGCGTTCCAGGGGGGATCAATGAGCAGTTCTTC.

The chain combines TRBV7-6 with TRBJ1-2; maybe TRBD1 (6 bases). In germline, CDR1 is SGHVS, CDR2 FNYEAQ. The CDR3 loop spans 18 amino acids. V was pared by 2 bases and J by 0 bases, with 19 bases between. The CDR3 region has the DNA TGTGCCAGCAGCTTAAGTATCGGGGGCGGCCGGGCTAACTATGGCTACACCTTC. This sequence encodes CASSLSIGGGRANYGYTF.

The V gene is TRBV11-2, the J gene TRBJ2-2; tentative D call: TRBD1 (5 bases). The CDR3 has 14 residues. The ends were cut back, 2 bases at V and 6 bases at J, with 10 bases in the middle. Germline-derived CDR1 and CDR2 are SGHAT and FQNNGV. This CDR3 is CASSLIVGAGELFF. The CDR3 DNA follows: TGTGCCAGCAGCTTAATAGTAGGGGCCGGGGAGCTGTTTTTT.

The rearrangement links TRBV29-1 to TRBJ2-7; a possible D gene is TRBD2 (8 bases). V lost 6 bases, J lost 1 base, and 22 bases lay in between. The length of the CDR3 is 16 residues. CDR1 is SQVTM, CDR2 ANQGSEA, per germline. CDR3 region: CSVKSRGTSVSYEQYF. In DNA, the CDR3 is TGCAGCGTGAAGTCCAGGGGGACTAGTGTTTCCTACGAGCAGTACTTC.

The chain has TRBV5-1 and TRBJ1-4, with 7 bases matching TRBD1. Looked up from germline, CDR1 is SGHRS and CDR2 is YFSETQ. J was trimmed by 8 bases and V by 4 bases; bases with no gene match: 14. The CDR3 runs to 16 residues. The CDR3 nucleotides read TGCGCCAGCAGCCCAGGACAGGTCTGGGCGGGAGAAAAACTGTTTTTT. It encodes CASSPGQVWAGEKLFF.

The rearrangement links TRBV30 to TRBJ2-1; no firm D call. The length of the CDR3 is 14 residues. Per germline, CDR1 GTSNPN and CDR2 SVGIG (reference sequence). V was shortened by 2 bases and J by 15 bases, with 23 bases between the two germline ends. For the CDR3, the DNA is TGTGCCTGGAGTTCGGCCCTAGTAAAGCAATTGCGGTTCTTC. Translation gives CAWSSALVKQLRFF.

The CDR3 DNA reads TGTGCCAGCAGCTTCGGACTAGCGGGAGTAGATGAGCAGTTCTTC. It encodes CASSFGLAGVDEQFF. J is TRBJ2-1 and V is TRBV9; 13 nucleotides line up with TRBD2. The CDR3 has 15 residues. From germline, CDR1 is SGDLS and CDR2 YYNGEE. The V gene end was trimmed by 4 bases and the J gene end by 8 bases; junction bases not matched to a gene: 6. The variable domain in full, with the rest retrieved from reference TRBV9 and TRBJ2-1, is DSGVTQTPKHLITATGQRVTLRCSPRSGDLSVYWYQQSLDQGLQFLIQYYNGEERAKGNILERFSAQQFPDLHSELNLSSLELGDSALYFCASSFGLAGVDEQFFGPGTRLTVL.

This chain joins TRBV4-1 and TRBJ2-1; 14 bases fit TRBD2. The CDR3 extends over 19 amino acids. The V and J ends lost 0 bases and 6 bases, in that order; junction bases with no gene match: 10. CDR1 and CDR2 (germline): MGHRA, YSYEKL. For the CDR3, the DNA is TGCGCCAGCAGCCAAGAAGGGACTAGCGGGAGTTGGGTGGGCAATGAGCAGTTCTTC. Translating it yields CASSQEGTSGSWVGNEQFF.

This chain joins TRBV4-1 and TRBJ2-7; D is tentatively TRBD1 or TRBD2 (5 bases each). The CDR3 is made up of 16 amino acids. Germline CDR1 MGHRA, CDR2 YSYEKL. V lost 0 bases, J lost 6 bases, and 18 bases lay in between. CDR3 DNA sequence: TGCGCCAGCAGCCAAGAGGACGTCGGGGCATCGGGCGAGCAGTACTTC. Residues: CASSQEDVGASGEQYF.

In this sample, this clone turned up once. J is TRBJ1-5 and V is TRBV28; D call uncertain. Germline V gene lookup returns CDR1 MDHEN and CDR2 SYDVKM. The CDR3 contains 12 residues. V lost 5 bases and J 3 bases, leaving 5 bases between the germline ends. The CDR3: CASSRINQPQHF. CDR3 nucleotide sequence: TGTGCCAGCAGTCGGATCAATCAGCCCCAGCATTTT.

The rearrangement joins TRBV6-1 to TRBJ2-7, with 10 nucleotides matching TRBD2. V shed 4 bases and J 4 bases; nucleotides not matched to a gene: 13. The germline V gene has CDR1 MNHNS and CDR2 SASEGT. CDR3 length: 17 amino acids. The CDR3 here is CASSATAGGDLSYEQYF. DNA for the CDR3: TGTGCCAGCAGTGCCACAGCGGGAGGGGATCTGAGTTACGAGCAGTACTTC.

The chain joins TRBV6-6 to TRBJ1-1; D may be TRBD1 (5 bases). V was shortened by 6 bases and J by 0 bases, with 17 bases between the two germline ends. The CDR3 covers 16 residues. Germline CDR1 and CDR2: MNHNY and SVGAGI (reference sequence). CDR3 DNA: TGTGCCAGCAGCCTCCGACAGAGACCGATGAACACTGAAGCTTTCTTT. It yields the protein CASSLRQRPMNTEAFF.

V is TRBV5-1 and J is TRBJ2-7; 8 bases agree with TRBD1. The ends lost 3 bases at V and 3 bases at J; junction bases unmatched: 20. CDR1 SGHRS and CDR2 YFSETQ come from the germline V gene. This CDR3 is built from 19 residues. This chain's CDR3 is CASSSGTGGRGPVVYEQYF. The DNA for the CDR3 is TGCGCCAGCAGCTCAGGGACAGGAGGTCGGGGTCCAGTTGTCTACGAGCAGTACTTC.

The chain recombines TRBV9 with TRBJ2-7, with unresolved D. This CDR3 is 12 amino acids long. The germline gives CDR1 SGDLS, CDR2 YYNGEE. V was clipped by 0 bases and J by 5 bases, with 6 bases between them. CDR3 loop: CASSVEGNEQYF. The CDR3 DNA is TGTGCCAGCAGCGTAGAGGGCAACGAGCAGTACTTC.